This T cell receptor beta chain was captured by sequencing in a study of regulatory T cells in long-lasting Graves disease. The time point was: persistent/refractory GD, antithyroid drugs over 5 years with positive TRAb. Researchers made the TCR library from RNA that was extracted from PBMCs. Graves' disease diagnosis relied on American Thyroid Association guidelines. Findings and limits, study-wide: Those with persistent disease had in common more public clonotypes (more than 2,500) than new patients (around 910). Under persistent disease, TRBV28, TRBJ1-2 and TRBJ2-5 were used preferentially.

Libraries of TCR beta came from iRepertoire HTBI primers plus Arm-PCR of CDR3 regions. TCRdb processed the multiplex PCR reads anew with MiXCR; each CDR3 protein has one entry. The data show under 500,000 distinct CDR3 sequences, roughly 20% seen once. This clonotype was found many times. The antigen is unknown. Between the trimmed V and J ends, which lost 6 bases and 1 base, there was a span of 4 bases. CDR1 and CDR2 from the germline V gene are MDHEN and SYDVKM. The CDR3 has 12 amino acids. This clonotype was obtained from a female donor with Graves disease. Source: peripheral blood mononuclear cells (PBMCs), taken when the disease was refractory, from a patient treated with antithyroid drugs. The chain joins TRBV28 to TRBJ1-5; D gene uncertain. The CDR3 loop is CASRGSNQPQHF. Written as DNA, the CDR3 is TGTGCCAGCAGAGGGAGCAATCAGCCCCAGCATTTT.